This is a list of T cell receptor beta chains from one sample in a study of long-term antiretroviral therapy in people with HIV. Profiled with immunoSEQ multiplex PCR; TCRdb holds only in-frame clones, not every one. The table records 20,000 to 25,000 clones, roughly 80% of them present only once. Sequenced material: unsorted PBMCs, taken 0.2 years after starting antiretroviral therapy. The receptor set was obtained from a woman younger than 45 with HIV. Both conserved end residues are part of each CDR3. The D gene is left open where the match is weak. Clone size, where shown, is once, few, many, or a class for clones that have expanded.

j_call clone_size v_call d_call cdr3_nt cdr3_aa
TRBJ1-6 NA TRBV28 NA TGTGCCAGCAAAATGGGGGGCGGGAATTCACCCCTCCACTTT CASKMGGGNSPLHF
TRBJ2-5 NA TRBV19 TRBD1 TGTGCCAGTAGTATAAGGGGGCCCCCTTACCAAGAGACCCAGTACTTC CASSIRGPPYQETQYF
TRBJ1-1 once TRBV9 NA TGTGCCAGCAGCGTAGTTCCGAGCGACAGCGGAAACTTT CASSVVPSDSGNF
TRBJ2-2 NA TRBV4-2 NA TGTGCCAGCAGCCAAGGCGCGCGTCAGAACACCGGGGAGCTGTTTTTT CASSQGARQNTGELFF
TRBJ2-1 once TRBV19 TRBD2 TGTGCCAGTATGTCCCTGGGACTAGCGGGCGTCTCCGATGAGCAGTTCTTC CASMSLGLAGVSDEQFF
TRBJ2-2 NA TRBV30 NA TGTGCCTGGAGTCAACCCCCGAACGAGCTGTTTTTT CAWSQPPNELFF
TRBJ1-5 few TRBV5-5 TRBD1 TGTGCCAGCTCGAGTGTGACAGGGAACAATCAGCCCCAGCATTTT CASSSVTGNNQPQHF
TRBJ2-7 NA TRBV6-6 TRBD2 TGTGCCAGCAGCCTCACTAGCGCCGAGCAGTACTTC CASSLTSAEQYF
TRBJ2-3 NA TRBV2 NA TGTGCCAGCAGTGAAGCAGGGGGGTATGCAGATACGCAGTATTTT CASSEAGGYADTQYF
TRBJ1-1 NA TRBV10-3 NA TGTGCCATCAGTGAGAAGGGCAAAAACACTGAAGCTTTCTTT CAISEKGKNTEAFF
TRBJ1-1 NA TRBV27 NA TGTGCCAGCAGTTCAACCAGGTCCCTGAGGAGCACTGAAGCTTTCTTT CASSSTRSLRSTEAFF
TRBJ1-1 NA TRBV5-1 NA TGCGCCAGCAGCCCGCGATCGGCGGGAGGGGGACTGGGTACTGAAGCTTTCTTT CASSPRSAGGGLGTEAFF
TRBJ1-6 NA TRBV30 NA TGTGCCTGGACGGGGTGGGGGTATTCACCCCTCCACTTT CAWTGWGYSPLHF
TRBJ1-1 NA TRBV25-1 NA TGTGCCAGCAGTGATCAAGGGATCTACACTGAAGCTTTCTTT CASSDQGIYTEAFF
TRBJ1-1 NA TRBV7-9 TRBD1 TGTGCCAGCAGCCTAGCATGGGACAGCACTGAAGCTTTCTTT CASSLAWDSTEAFF
TRBJ2-5 NA TRBV7-9 NA TGTGCCAGCGTCCGGGGGGCCGGGACAGAAGAGACCCAGTACTTC CASVRGAGTEETQYF
TRBJ2-5 NA TRBV7-2 TRBD2 TGTGCCAGCAGCTTCACAGACTTTAGCGGGGGAAGGGAGACCCAGTACTTC CASSFTDFSGGRETQYF
TRBJ1-3 NA TRBV4-2 NA TGTGCCAGCAGCCAAGAAGGGAACAGCTTGGAAAGCACCATATATTTT CASSQEGNSLESTIYF
TRBJ1-2 NA TRBV27 NA TGTGCCAGCAGTAGCCCTCAGGGGAAAGGGAACTATGGCTACACCTTC CASSSPQGKGNYGYTF
TRBJ1-1 NA TRBV6-1 NA TGTGCCAGCAGTGAACTGCCAGGGAGCTATACTGAAGCTTTCTTT CASSELPGSYTEAFF
TRBJ2-3 NA TRBV4-1 NA TGCGCCAGCAGCCAACTGGGAGATACGCAGTATTTT CASSQLGDTQYF
TRBJ1-1 NA TRBV7-9 NA TGTGCCAGCTCAGGGCGTGTAGCTGAAGCTTTCTTT CASSGRVAEAFF
TRBJ2-3 NA TRBV7-2 NA TGTGCCAGCAGCTACCGAGGTGGGGCCTTTGATACGCAGTATTTT CASSYRGGAFDTQYF
TRBJ1-4 NA TRBV9 NA TGTGCCAGCAGCGCGGGAGGTGAAAAACTGTTTTTT CASSAGGEKLFF
TRBJ1-3 NA TRBV7-9 NA TGTGCCAGCAGCTTAGATGGGATCACAGGCTTTCGAAACACCATATATTTT CASSLDGITGFRNTIYF
TRBJ2-5 NA TRBV5-1 TRBD2 TGCGCCAGCAGGCCGCAGACTAGCGCGGAGACCCAGTACTTC CASRPQTSAETQYF
TRBJ1-1 few TRBV6-6 NA TGTGCCAGCCGTGGACCCACTGAAGCTTTCTTT CASRGPTEAFF
TRBJ1-6 NA TRBV9 NA TGTGCCAGCAGCGTTGACGCGTACTCACCCCTCCACTTT CASSVDAYSPLHF
TRBJ1-1 NA TRBV5-8 NA TGTGCCAGCAGCTTGGGACAGGAGGCGCGGACTGAAGCTTTCTTT CASSLGQEARTEAFF
TRBJ2-2 NA TRBV18 NA TGTGCCAGCTCACCAGGACGGCAGGGTTTTTCCGGGGAGCTGTTTTTT CASSPGRQGFSGELFF
TRBJ2-5 NA TRBV27 NA TGTGCCAGCAGTCCCGGGGGTTTCGGGACCCAGTACTTC CASSPGGFGTQYF
TRBJ2-2 NA TRBV5-1 TRBD2 TGCGCCAGCAGGGCTGAGGCGGGAGCGAACACCGGGGAGCTGTTTTTT CASRAEAGANTGELFF
TRBJ1-6 NA TRBV2 NA TGTGCCAGCAGCGAGGACACAAGGAATTCACCCCTCCACTTT CASSEDTRNSPLHF
TRBJ2-1 NA TRBV19 NA TGTGCCAGTAGTATTGGGCTAGCCCTTGTCTACAATGAGCAGTTCTTC CASSIGLALVYNEQFF
TRBJ1-2 once TRBV28 NA TGTGCCAGCAGTAGACTTGGAGAATATGGCTACACCTTC CASSRLGEYGYTF
TRBJ1-3 NA TRBV2 NA TGTGCCAGCAGGGACCGGGACCAGAGCTCTGGAAACACCATATATTTT CASRDRDQSSGNTIYF
TRBJ2-6 once TRBV19 NA TGTGCCAGTAGTCTATACCCCGGCAGGAGCTCTGGGGCCAACGTCCTGACTTTC CASSLYPGRSSGANVLTF
TRBJ2-1 NA TRBV7-9 TRBD2 TGTGCCAGCAGCGTGGGGGGGACGTCCTACAATGAGCAGTTCTTC CASSVGGTSYNEQFF
TRBJ2-7 once TRBV21-1 NA TGTGCCAGCAGCAAAGATGGGACACTGCCCTACGAGCAGTACTTC CASSKDGTLPYEQYF
TRBJ2-2 NA TRBV5-1 TRBD2 TGCGCCAGCAGCGGGACTAGCGGCTTCACCGGGGAGCTGTTTTTT CASSGTSGFTGELFF
TRBJ1-5 few TRBV7-8 NA TGTGCCAGCAGCGTCACAGGGACCAGCCATCAGCCCCAGCATTTT CASSVTGTSHQPQHF
TRBJ1-2 NA TRBV6-5 NA TGTGCCAGCAGTCGTCACAGGGCCAGCTATGGCTACACCTTC CASSRHRASYGYTF
TRBJ1-1 once TRBV19 TRBD1 TGTGCCAGTACTTTTCGACAGGGGAGATTGAACACTGAAGCTTTCTTT CASTFRQGRLNTEAFF
TRBJ2-6 NA TRBV29-1 TRBD1 TGCAGCGTGGAGGGACAGGACCTCTCTGGGGCCAACGTCCTGACTTTC CSVEGQDLSGANVLTF
TRBJ2-1 NA TRBV18 TRBD2 TGTGCCAGCTCACAAACAGTTACTAGCGGGGGTACGCCCTACAATGAGCAGTTCTTC CASSQTVTSGGTPYNEQFF
TRBJ2-5 NA TRBV4-1 NA TGCGCCAGCAGCCAAGAGAATGGCCGTAACCTCCAAGAGACCCAGTACTTC CASSQENGRNLQETQYF
TRBJ2-1 NA TRBV19 NA TGTGCCAGTAGTATATCTAGTCCGAGGCACAATGAGCAGTTCTTC CASSISSPRHNEQFF
TRBJ1-1 few TRBV18 NA TGTGCCAGCTCACACAGGGAGGACACTGAAGCTTTCTTT CASSHREDTEAFF
TRBJ1-1 NA TRBV6-1 TRBD1 TGTGCCAGCAGTGAGCTAGGGGGCCCAAGGGCTTTCTTT CASSELGGPRAFF
TRBJ2-2 NA TRBV30 TRBD2 TGTGCCTGGAGTGAAGCGGGGGGGGAGCTGTTTTTT CAWSEAGGELFF
TRBJ2-4 NA TRBV21-1 NA TGTGCCAGCAGCACCCGGGGGGCTTGCAAAAACATTCAGTACTTC CASSTRGACKNIQYF
TRBJ2-5 once TRBV15 NA TGTGCCACCAGCAGAGTTAGCAACCAAGAGACCCAGTACTTC CATSRVSNQETQYF
TRBJ1-1 NA TRBV6-1 NA TGTGCCGCAAAGGGGGGGATGGGCACTGAAGCTTTCTTT CAAKGGMGTEAFF
TRBJ1-1 NA TRBV5-6 NA TGTGCCAGCAGCTTGGAGCGGGGTGACACTGAAGCTTTCTTT CASSLERGDTEAFF
TRBJ2-1 NA TRBV2 NA TGTGCCAGCATCTCAAGTTCCTACAATGAGCAGTTCTTC CASISSSYNEQFF
TRBJ2-5 NA TRBV13 TRBD2 TGTGCCAGCAGCTTAGTTGGACTAGGAACGGGAAAGACCCAGTACTTC CASSLVGLGTGKTQYF
TRBJ1-1 NA TRBV4-1 NA TGCGCCAGCAGCCAGTTTCCGAACACTGAAGCTTTCTTT CASSQFPNTEAFF
TRBJ2-5 NA TRBV11-2 TRBD1 TGTGCCAGCGGACAGGGGGGTTGGAAGACCCAGTACTTC CASGQGGWKTQYF
TRBJ1-1 NA TRBV5-1 NA TGCGCCAGCAGCTTGCCAGCGGGTGGCACTGAAGCTTTCTTT CASSLPAGGTEAFF